Included here is one T cell receptor (beta chain) sequence, with context. Its antigen remains unidentified. These data originate in a study of beta chain features in type 1 diabetes. Study at large: Similarity in age, gender and cell yields was seen between patients and healthy donors.

Findings of the study overall: TCRB CDR3 length was moderately but significantly reduced in all four CD4+ subsets of Type 1 diabetes patients.

The entirety of the isolated RNA underwent reverse transcription, so expressed TCRB transcripts were sequenced. The repertoire was sequenced with immunoSEQ multiplex PCR; TCRdb's copy has only in-frame clones and lacks some. The repertoire includes a few hundred thousand clones, about 15% of them detected once, and roughly 0.019% sits in the top ten. The CDR3 loop spans 13 amino acids. Trimming at V came to 1 base and at J to 7 bases, leaving 6 bases not matched to a gene. CDR1 GTSNPN and CDR2 SVGIG come from the germline V gene (reference sequence). The J gene is TRBJ1-2, the V gene TRBV30, with TRBD1 matching over 7 bases. The receptor comes from a man aged 30 to 39 with type 1 diabetes. Sequencing was done on a sample of naive CD4+ T cells from blood. CDR3 loop: CAWSGQGQLGYTF. In DNA, the CDR3 is TGTGCCTGGAGTGGACAGGGTCAACTTGGCTACACCTTC. Full variable domain (outside the CDR3, taken from reference TRBV30 and TRBJ1-2): SQTIHQWPATLVQPVGSPLSLECTVEGTSNPNLYWYRQAAGRGLQLLFYSVGIGQISSEVPQNLSASRPQDRQFILSSKKLLLSDSGFYLCAWSGQGQLGYTFGSGTRLTVV.